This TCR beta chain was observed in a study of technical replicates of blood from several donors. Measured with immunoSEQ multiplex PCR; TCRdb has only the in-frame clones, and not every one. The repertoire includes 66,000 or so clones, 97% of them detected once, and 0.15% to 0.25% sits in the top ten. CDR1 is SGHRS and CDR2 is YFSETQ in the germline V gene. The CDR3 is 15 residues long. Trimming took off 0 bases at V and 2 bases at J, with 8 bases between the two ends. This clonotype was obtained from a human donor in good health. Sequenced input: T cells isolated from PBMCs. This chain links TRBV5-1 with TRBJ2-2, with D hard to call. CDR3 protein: CASSLGTYNTGELFF. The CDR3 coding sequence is TGCGCCAGCAGCTTGGGAACTTACAACACCGGGGAGCTGTTTTTT.